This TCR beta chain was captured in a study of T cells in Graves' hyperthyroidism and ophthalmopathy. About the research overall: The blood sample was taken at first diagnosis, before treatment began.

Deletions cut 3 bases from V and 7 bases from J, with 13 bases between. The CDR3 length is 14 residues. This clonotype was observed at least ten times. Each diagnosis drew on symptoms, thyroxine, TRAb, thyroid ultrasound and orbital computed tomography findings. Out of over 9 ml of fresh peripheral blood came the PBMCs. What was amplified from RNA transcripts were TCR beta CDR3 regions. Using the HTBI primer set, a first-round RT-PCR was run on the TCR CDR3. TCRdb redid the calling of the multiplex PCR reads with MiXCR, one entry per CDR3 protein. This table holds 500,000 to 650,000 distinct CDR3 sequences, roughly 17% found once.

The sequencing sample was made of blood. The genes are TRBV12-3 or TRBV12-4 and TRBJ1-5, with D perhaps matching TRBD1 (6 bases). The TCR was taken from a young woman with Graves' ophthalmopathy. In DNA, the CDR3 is TGTGCCAGCAGTTTTGTGGGGGGCGACCAGCCCCAGCATTTT. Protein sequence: CASSFVGGDQPQHF.